The 5 T cell receptor beta chains below come from one sample, sequenced in a study of blood T cell repertoires in COVID-19. Generated by immunoSEQ multiplex PCR, the TCRdb table keeps only in-frame clones and is missing some. The sample has approximately 280,000 clones, around nine tenths seen once; the top ten hold roughly 7.3%. Source material: peripheral blood. These receptors all come from a woman aged 25 to 39 with COVID-19, enrolled during active disease.

This sequence joins TRBV2 and TRBJ1-1; possibly TRBD1 for D (5 bases). Trimming pared 2 bases from V and 4 bases from J, leaving 14 bases between. This CDR3 region has 15 residues. Germline values: CDR1 SNHLY, CDR2 FYNNEI. DNA of the CDR3: TGTGCCAGCAGTGAAATCGGGGGATCGGGCACTGAAGCTTTCTTT. Amino acid sequence: CASSEIGGSGTEAFF.

V usage is TRBV6-4 and J usage is TRBJ2-1; TRBD2 matches at 10 bases. The germline gives CDR1 MRHNA, CDR2 SNTAGT. With 3 bases clipped from V and 0 bases from J, the junction kept 8 bases outside the gene matches. This CDR3 is built from 18 residues. The CDR3 sequence is CASSELAGPRSSYNEQFF. The CDR3 DNA reads as TGTGCCAGCAGTGAACTAGCGGGACCCAGGAGCTCCTACAATGAGCAGTTCTTC.

This clone appeared once. The chain carries TRBV3-1 (or the pseudogene TRBV3-2) and TRBJ2-7; 10 bases agree with TRBD1. The CDR3 sequence is 14 residues long. V was pared by 4 bases and J by 7 bases, with 7 bases of the junction left unmatched. Germline values: CDR1 LGHDT, CDR2 YNNKEL (reference sequence). This CDR3 reads CASSRGQGFGEQYF. The CDR3 DNA sequence: TGTGCCAGCAGCCGGGGACAGGGGTTTGGTGAGCAGTACTTC.

The gene calls are TRBV5-1 and TRBJ2-7; 7 nucleotides line up with TRBD1. This CDR3 region has 13 residues. J lost 7 bases, V lost 0 bases, and 4 bases had no gene match. The germline CDR1 and CDR2 sequences are SGHRS and YFSETQ. CDR3 protein: CASSLAGTAEQYF. CDR3 nucleotides: TGCGCCAGCAGCTTGGCCGGGACAGCTGAGCAGTACTTC. The entire variable domain, with the rest obtained from reference TRBV5-1 and TRBJ2-7, is as follows: KAGVTQTPRYLIKTRGQQVTLSCSPISGHRSVSWYQQTPGQGLQFLFEYFSETQRNKGNFPGRFSGRQFSNSRSEMNVSTLELGDSALYLCASSLAGTAEQYFGPGTRLTVT.

This clone was counted a single time. V is TRBV23-1 and J is TRBJ2-3; no clear D gene. TRBV23-1 is annotated as an ORF whose role is uncertain. The V and J ends lost 8 bases and 3 bases respectively, with 6 bases between them. The CDR3 covers 11 residues. The CDR3 DNA follows: TGCGCCAGCCTACCTACAGATACGCAGTATTTT. Amino acid sequence: CASLPTDTQYF.